The 20 T cell receptor beta chains listed next were all sequenced from one sample in a study of monozygotic twins with cystic fibrosis. The protocol was immunoSEQ multiplex PCR, while the TCRdb copy is restricted to in-frame clones and leaves out a portion. The sample lists 25,000 to 35,000 clones, 85% occurring once. Sequenced material: blood. The receptors come from a girl aged 2 to 9 with cystic fibrosis.

The rearrangement uses TRBV2 and TRBJ2-5; possibly TRBD1 or TRBD2 for D (5 bases each). V gave up 8 bases and J gave up 0 bases, with 16 bases separating them. This CDR3 has 15 amino acids. CDR1 and CDR2 from the germline V gene are SNHLY and FYNNEI. The DNA for the CDR3 is TGTGCCAGCGGGGGTCAGGGCGGATACCAAGAGACCCAGTACTTC. Protein product: CASGGQGGYQETQYF.

The chain couples TRBV25-1 to TRBJ1-1, with D perhaps matching TRBD1 (6 bases). This CDR3 has 13 residues. Trimming left V 4 bases short and J 3 bases short, with 9 bases between. Germline CDR1 and CDR2: MGHDK and SYGVNS. CDR3 sequence reads: CASSAGVDTEAFF. The DNA of the CDR3 is TGTGCCAGCAGTGCAGGGGTTGACACTGAAGCTTTCTTT.

The chain is built from TRBV5-1 and TRBJ2-7; possibly TRBD2 for D (5 bases). The ends were cut back, 5 bases at V and 2 bases at J, with 20 bases in the middle. Germline V lookup: CDR1 SGHRS, CDR2 YFSETQ. This CDR3 contains 16 residues. CDR3 coding DNA: TGCGCCAGCAGGCCCGATTTGGCCTTCGGGACCTACGAGCAGTACTTC. Amino acids: CASRPDLAFGTYEQYF.

The V gene is TRBV5-1, the J gene TRBJ2-5; 7 bases are a match to TRBD1. The V and J ends lost 4 bases and 5 bases, in that order; junction bases with no gene match: 5. CDR3 length: 13 amino acids. Germline V lookup: CDR1 SGHRS, CDR2 YFSETQ. The CDR3 DNA reads as TGCGCCAGCAGCCTGACAGGGTGGGAGACCCAGTACTTC. It specifies CASSLTGWETQYF.

V and J are TRBV27 and TRBJ2-3; 8 nucleotides line up with TRBD2. Germline V CDR1 and CDR2: MNHEY, SMNVEV (reference sequence). This CDR3 region has 16 residues. Trimming at V came to 7 bases and at J to 4 bases, leaving 13 bases not matched to a gene. CDR3 protein: CASTKTWGLGPDTQYF. The CDR3 DNA is TGTGCCAGCACCAAGACTTGGGGACTAGGGCCAGATACGCAGTATTTT.

CDR3 loop: CASSWLGEVAFF. CDR3 nucleotide sequence: TGTGCCAGCAGCTGGTTAGGGGAAGTGGCTTTCTTT. The J gene is TRBJ1-1, the V gene TRBV7-9; a weak D match, TRBD1 (5 bases). The CDR3 covers 12 residues. The V gene lost 4 bases and the J gene lost 11 bases, with 14 bases spanning the gap. Germline CDR1 reads SEHNR; CDR2 reads FQNEAQ (reference sequence).

This chain links TRBV5-1 with TRBJ2-7, with unresolved D. The germline V gene has CDR1 SGHRS and CDR2 YFSETQ. V was shortened by 2 bases and J by 3 bases, with 6 bases between the two germline ends. The CDR3 length is 12 residues. The CDR3: CASSFGDYEQYF. As DNA, the CDR3 is TGCGCCAGCAGCTTTGGAGACTACGAGCAGTACTTC.

The chain recombines TRBV2 with TRBJ1-5; 7 positions agree with TRBD1. CDR3 length: 13 amino acids. Germline CDR1 is SNHLY and CDR2 is FYNNEI. V lost 6 bases and J lost 6; bases outside the gene matches: 5. The CDR3: CASRDRELQPQHF. The CDR3 nucleotides are TGTGCCAGCAGAGACAGGGAGCTTCAGCCCCAGCATTTT.

The gene calls are TRBV13 and TRBJ2-5, with D maybe TRBD2 (6 bases). Per germline, CDR1 PRHDT and CDR2 FYEKMQ (reference sequence). This CDR3 has 13 residues. Trimming removed 4 bases from V and 2 bases from J, with 8 bases in between. The CDR3 sequence: CASSWGGQETQYF. The DNA of the CDR3 is TGTGCCAGCAGCTGGGGAGGACAAGAGACCCAGTACTTC.

The J gene is TRBJ2-7, the V gene TRBV7-9; 7 bases line up with TRBD2. The CDR3 is 15 amino acids. V shed 5 bases, J shed 3 bases, and the junction held 10 bases outside the gene matches. Germline V gives CDR1 SEHNR, CDR2 FQNEAQ (reference sequence). The CDR3 is CASSPQVAGHYEQYF. The CDR3 DNA sequence: TGTGCCAGCAGCCCCCAGGTAGCGGGCCACTACGAGCAGTACTTC.

V gene TRBV7-2 combines with J gene TRBJ2-7; TRBD2 agrees at 9 bases. CDR1 SGHTA and CDR2 FQGNSA come from the germline V gene. J lost 9 bases, V lost 2 bases, and 17 bases had no gene match. This CDR3 comprises 17 residues. The CDR3 bases are TGTGCCAGCAGCTTACCACTAGCGGGTGGATTCGTTGATGGGCAGTACTTC. Protein: CASSLPLAGGFVDGQYF.

This rearrangement joins TRBV6-1 to TRBJ1-2; D call uncertain. The V gene lost 10 bases and the J gene lost 0 bases, with 18 bases spanning the gap. CDR1 and CDR2 (germline): MNHNS, SASEGT. The CDR3 loop spans 15 amino acids. CDR3 DNA: TGTGCCATCCAGACGGGATTTTGGACTAACTATGGCTACACCTTC. This sequence encodes CAIQTGFWTNYGYTF.

This rearrangement joins TRBV2 to TRBJ2-5, with D maybe TRBD1 (6 bases). The germline V gene encodes CDR1 SNHLY and CDR2 FYNNEI. CDR3 length: 15 amino acids. V was shortened by 4 bases and J by 4 bases, with 16 bases between the two germline ends. The CDR3 here is CASSGTDRSVETQYF. The CDR3 DNA reads as TGTGCCAGCAGTGGTACCGACAGGAGCGTAGAGACCCAGTACTTC.

The chain recombines TRBV20-1 with TRBJ2-7; no firm D call. The V end was cut by 4 bases, the J end by 7 bases, with 11 bases between. Germline CDR1 and CDR2: DFQATT and SNEGSKA (reference sequence). This CDR3 spans 11 amino acids. CDR3 DNA: TGCAGTGCTACGGCAGTGAATGAGCAGTACTTC. Its translation: CSATAVNEQYF.

The chain employs TRBV4-2 and TRBJ2-5; unclear D gene. Looked up from germline, CDR1 is LGHNA and CDR2 is YNFKEQ. The CDR3 is 16 amino acids. V was clipped by 4 bases and J by 7 bases, with 22 bases between them. The CDR3 nucleotides read TGTGCCAGCAGCCCCAGTGCCACTGCCTCCACCGGGACCCAGTACTTC. It translates to CASSPSATASTGTQYF.

The gene calls are TRBV6-1 and TRBJ2-4, with 10 bases fitting TRBD2. This CDR3 has 17 residues. In germline, CDR1 is MNHNS, CDR2 SASEGT. The V gene end was trimmed by 4 bases and the J gene end by 2 bases; junction bases not matched to a gene: 8. This chain's CDR3 is CASSALAGVHTKNIQYF. The DNA of the CDR3 is TGTGCCAGCAGTGCTCTAGCGGGAGTCCATACCAAAAACATTCAGTACTTC.

The genes are TRBV27 and TRBJ2-1; 7 bases are shared with TRBD1. V gave up 3 bases and J gave up 7 bases; unmatched junction bases: 9. Germline CDR1 and CDR2: MNHEY and SMNVEV (reference sequence). The CDR3 covers 15 residues. The CDR3 bases are TGTGCCAGCAGTTTCGACAGGGTTCCGCGGAATGAGCAGTTCTTC. This codes for CASSFDRVPRNEQFF.

This chain uses TRBV29-1 with TRBJ2-3; a weak D match, TRBD2 (5 bases). CDR1 is SQVTM, CDR2 ANQGSEA, per germline. This CDR3 has 13 amino acids. Trimming pared 4 bases from V and 2 bases from J, leaving 10 bases between. This chain's CDR3 is CSVVGRLTDTQYF. CDR3 coding DNA: TGCAGCGTTGTGGGGAGACTCACAGATACGCAGTATTTT.

The chain has TRBV10-3 and TRBJ2-7; possible D gene TRBD2, 5 bases. V dropped 6 bases and J dropped 3 bases, with 12 bases sitting between them. Germline CDR1 ENHRY, CDR2 SYGVKD. The CDR3 length is 13 residues. For the CDR3, the DNA is TGTGCCATCAGCCCCGGGGTAGACTACGAGCAGTACTTC. It encodes CAISPGVDYEQYF.

The CDR3 region has the DNA TGTGCCAGCAGCGTAGTTGCGGGAGAGGCCAATGAGCAGTTCTTC. It codes for CASSVVAGEANEQFF. The rearrangement links TRBV9 to TRBJ2-1, with 7 bases aligning to TRBD2. The CDR3 contains 15 residues. The germline V gene encodes CDR1 SGDLS and CDR2 YYNGEE. After removal of 0 bases from V and 6 bases from J, the junction contained 6 bases not matched to a gene.